This TCR beta chain is from a study of T cell clonality in common variable immunodeficiency. Study findings and constraints: What drives increased CVID clonality needs T cell subpopulation sequencing. Shared TCRbeta clones were fewer between CVID subjects than controls.

Profiled with immunoSEQ multiplex PCR; TCRdb holds only in-frame clones, not every one. The sample gives roughly 38,000 clones, none seen only once, and the top ten clones hold 2.5% to 3%. This clone was recorded at least ten times. Antigen unknown. The CDR3 end falls 3 residues outside the read, so it is completed with the germline J gene. V lost 5 bases to trimming and J lost 2 bases, with 10 bases between them. CDR1 MDHEN and CDR2 SYDVKM come from the germline V gene. This CDR3 region has 13 residues. The origin of this receptor is a person aged 18 to 75 in good health. This chain joins TRBV28 and TRBJ2-7; D not resolved. Sequenced input: peripheral blood mononuclear cells. The CDR3 protein is CASSVYTTYEQYF. The part of the CDR3 DNA that was read is TGTGCCAGCAGTGTGTACACGACCTACGAG.